Here is one T cell receptor (beta chain) with its context. This record comes from a study of cytomegalovirus exposure and HLA in healthy donors. CDR1 KGHSH and CDR2 LQKENI come from the germline V gene. This CDR3 is built from 18 residues. The V and J ends lost 3 bases and 5 bases, in that order; junction bases with no gene match: 10. Clones were read by immunoSEQ multiplex PCR, and TCRdb kept only the in-frame ones, dropping some. The data show about 44,000 clones, with roughly 93% seen just once and 2.1% held by the top ten. Sequencing used PBMCs. This chain uses TRBV18 with TRBJ2-3, with 14 bases identical to TRBD2. This TCR was sampled from a woman aged 18-29 years in good health and CMV-seronegative. The CDR3 nucleotides read TGTGCCAGCTCACCCGGGACTAGCGGGAGCTTCGGTATAGATACGCAGTATTTT. It encodes CASSPGTSGSFGIDTQYF.